The 7 T cell receptor beta chains presented below share a single source sample, sequenced in a study of beta chain features in type 1 diabetes. Whole-study results and caveats: Type 1 diabetes patients showed a moderate but significant shortening of TCRB CDR3s in all four CD4+ subsets.

No cognate antigen is known for these TCRs. Of the isolated RNA, all was reverse transcribed, and so the sequenced material was expressed TCRB transcripts. Produced via immunoSEQ multiplex PCR; TCRdb's table is partial and in-frame only. The sample shows 330,000 or so clones, 10% to 15% of them seen only once. The specimen was naive CD4+ T cells from blood. These receptors originate from a woman under 30 with type 1 diabetes.

The chain carries TRBV10-2 and TRBJ1-1; maybe TRBD1 (5 bases). CDR3 length equals 12 residues. The V and J ends lost 6 bases and 2 bases respectively, with 7 bases between them. Germline V CDR1 and CDR2: WSHSY, SAAADI. CDR3 amino acids: CASRGTNTEAFF. Here the CDR3 DNA reads TGCGCCAGCAGGGGGACTAACACTGAAGCTTTCTTT.

This clone was observed a few times. The chain employs TRBV6-5 and TRBJ2-7; D is unresolved. CDR1 is MNHEY and CDR2 is SVGAGI in the germline V gene. The V end was cut by 5 bases, the J end by 3 bases, with 11 bases between. This CDR3 is 13 amino acids long. Here the CDR3 DNA reads TGTGCCAGCAGTCTAGTAGCCGGCTACGAGCAGTACTTC. Translated, it gives CASSLVAGYEQYF.

This clone was seen more than once but under ten times. The chain employs TRBV18 and TRBJ2-2; D ambiguous. V gave up 1 base and J gave up 2 bases, with 5 bases separating them. Germline V CDR1 and CDR2: KGHSH, LQKENI. The CDR3 covers 14 residues. CDR3: CASSPQSNTGELFF. CDR3 nucleotide sequence: TGTGCCAGCTCACCACAGAGTAACACCGGGGAGCTGTTTTTT.

The V call is TRBV27, the J call TRBJ1-2; 12 positions match TRBD1. The CDR3 is 15 amino acids. Per the germline V gene, CDR1 is MNHEY and CDR2 is SMNVEV (reference sequence). V was clipped by 4 bases and J by 8 bases; unmatched bases: 8. The CDR3: CASSSLGQGARGYTF. Written as DNA, the CDR3 is TGTGCCAGCAGTTCTTTGGGACAGGGGGCGCGGGGCTACACCTTC.

V is TRBV30 and J is TRBJ1-4, with 7 nucleotides matching TRBD1. Germline V gene lookup returns CDR1 GTSNPN and CDR2 SVGIG (reference sequence). V lost 6 bases and J lost 8; bases outside the gene matches: 9. The CDR3 is 13 amino acids. CDR3 sequence: CACKTGNPEKLFF. CDR3 nucleotide sequence: TGTGCCTGTAAGACAGGGAATCCCGAAAAACTGTTTTTT.

This clone was counted only a few times. V usage is TRBV4-1 and J usage is TRBJ2-1; 10 bases are a match to TRBD2. This CDR3 has 15 amino acids. With V trimmed by 4 bases and J by 2 bases, 2 bases remained unmatched. Germline V gene lookup returns CDR1 MGHRA and CDR2 YSYEKL. The CDR3 bases are TGCGCCAGCAGCCTCCTAGCGGGAGCCTACAATGAGCAGTTCTTC. The encoded protein is CASSLLAGAYNEQFF.

A few counts support this clone. The chain recombines TRBV7-8 with TRBJ1-2, with 7 bases aligning to TRBD1. The CDR3 loop spans 13 amino acids. Trimming removed 5 bases from V and 2 bases from J; junction bases left unmatched: 2. Germline CDR1 and CDR2: SGHVS and FQNEAQ. CDR3 coding DNA: TGTGCCAGCAGCGAGGACAGGAACTATGGCTACACCTTC. Protein: CASSEDRNYGYTF.